The sequence of this T cell receptor beta chain was determined in a study of cytomegalovirus exposure and HLA in healthy donors. Study as a whole: The roughly 130 validation repertoires used the same platform as the 650 to 750 first-cohort repertoires, a later analysis reported.

Sequencing used immunoSEQ multiplex PCR; TCRdb keeps in-frame clones, though not all of them. The table includes 120,000 or so clones, around 96% detected once. The J segment lost 9 bases and the V segment lost 4 bases, leaving 7 bases of the junction unmatched. The CDR3 runs to 13 residues. CDR1 SEHNR and CDR2 FQNEAQ come from the germline V gene (reference sequence). This receptor was identified in a young man in good health and CMV-seronegative. The sample taken for sequencing was PBMCs. The chain has TRBV7-9 and TRBJ2-5; 8 nucleotides agree with TRBD1. Here the CDR3 DNA reads TGTGCCAGCAGCTGGGGACAGGAGGGGGCCCAGTACTTC. It encodes CASSWGQEGAQYF.